This T cell receptor (beta chain) was profiled in a study of cytomegalovirus exposure and HLA in healthy donors. Produced via immunoSEQ multiplex PCR; TCRdb's table is partial and in-frame only. Here the sample spans 150,000 or so clones, 87% being singletons. Looked up from germline, CDR1 is SGHRS and CDR2 is YFSETQ. Trimming shortened V by 0 bases and J by 9 bases, and 10 bases separated the two germline ends. The CDR3 sequence is 13 residues long. The sequence was collected from a woman under 40 in good health and CMV-seronegative. Input material: PBMCs. The chain combines TRBV5-1 with TRBJ2-1; no definite D call. The CDR3 DNA reads as TGCGCCAGCAGCTTGGCGGCGGTCGGTGAGCAGTTCTTC. It is translated as CASSLAAVGEQFF. Full variable domain (rest looked up from reference TRBV5-1 and TRBJ2-1): KAGVTQTPRYLIKTRGQQVTLSCSPISGHRSVSWYQQTPGQGLQFLFEYFSETQRNKGNFPGRFSGRQFSNSRSEMNVSTLELGDSALYLCASSLAAVGEQFFGPGTRLTVL.